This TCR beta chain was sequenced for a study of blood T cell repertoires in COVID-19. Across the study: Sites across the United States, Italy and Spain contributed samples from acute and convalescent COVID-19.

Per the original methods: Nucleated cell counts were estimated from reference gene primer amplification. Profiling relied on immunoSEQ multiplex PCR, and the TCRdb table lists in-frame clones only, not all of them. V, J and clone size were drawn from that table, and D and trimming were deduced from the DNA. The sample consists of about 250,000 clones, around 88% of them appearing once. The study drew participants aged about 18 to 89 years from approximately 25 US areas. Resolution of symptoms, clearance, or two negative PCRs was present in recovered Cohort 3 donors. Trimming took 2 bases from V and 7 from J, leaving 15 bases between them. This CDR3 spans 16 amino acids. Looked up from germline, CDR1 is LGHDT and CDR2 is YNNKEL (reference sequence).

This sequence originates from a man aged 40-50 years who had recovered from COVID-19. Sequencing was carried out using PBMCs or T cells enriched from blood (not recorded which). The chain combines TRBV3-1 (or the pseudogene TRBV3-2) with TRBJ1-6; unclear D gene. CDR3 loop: CASSQQTGIPNSPLHF. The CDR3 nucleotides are TGTGCCAGCAGCCAACAAACCGGGATTCCCAATTCACCCCTCCACTTT.